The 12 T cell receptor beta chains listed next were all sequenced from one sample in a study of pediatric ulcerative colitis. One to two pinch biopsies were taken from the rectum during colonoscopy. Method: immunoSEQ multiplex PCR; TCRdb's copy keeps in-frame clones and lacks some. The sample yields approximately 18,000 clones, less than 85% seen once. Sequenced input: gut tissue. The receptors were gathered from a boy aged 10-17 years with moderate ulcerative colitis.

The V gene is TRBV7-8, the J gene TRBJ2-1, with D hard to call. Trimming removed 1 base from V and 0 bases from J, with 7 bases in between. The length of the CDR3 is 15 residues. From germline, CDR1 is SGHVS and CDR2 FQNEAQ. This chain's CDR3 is CASSLELLSYNEQFF. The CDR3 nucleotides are TGTGCCAGCAGCTTAGAACTACTCTCCTACAATGAGCAGTTCTTC.

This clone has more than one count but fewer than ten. CDR3 nucleotides: TGCGCCAGCAGCCACACTAGCGGGGGGGCCGTGGAGACCCAGTACTTC. Amino acids: CASSHTSGGAVETQYF. The rearrangement links TRBV4-1 to TRBJ2-5; 13 bases are a match to TRBD2. Germline V gene sequence: CDR1 MGHRA, CDR2 YSYEKL. Trimming took 3 bases from V and 5 from J; bases not matched to a gene: 6. The CDR3 runs to 16 residues.

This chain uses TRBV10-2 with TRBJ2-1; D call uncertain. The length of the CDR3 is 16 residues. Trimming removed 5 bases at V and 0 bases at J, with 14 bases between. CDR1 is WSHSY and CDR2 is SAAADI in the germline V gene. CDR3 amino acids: CASSPGQRSSYNEQFF. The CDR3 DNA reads TGCGCCAGCAGTCCAGGTCAGAGGAGCTCCTACAATGAGCAGTTCTTC.

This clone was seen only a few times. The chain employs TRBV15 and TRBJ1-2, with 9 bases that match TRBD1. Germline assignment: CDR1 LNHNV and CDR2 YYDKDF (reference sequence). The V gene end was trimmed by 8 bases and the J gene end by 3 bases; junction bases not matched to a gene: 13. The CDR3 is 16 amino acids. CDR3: CATRPGTGSLDYGYTF. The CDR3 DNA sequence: TGTGCCACCCGTCCCGGGACAGGGTCGCTGGACTATGGCTACACCTTC. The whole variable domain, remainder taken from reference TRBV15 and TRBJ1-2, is DAMVIQNPRYQVTQFGKPVTLSCSQTLNHNVMYWYQQKSSQAPKLLFHYYDKDFNNEADTPDNFQSRRPNTSFCFLDIRSPGLGDTAMYLCATRPGTGSLDYGYTFGSGTRLTVV.

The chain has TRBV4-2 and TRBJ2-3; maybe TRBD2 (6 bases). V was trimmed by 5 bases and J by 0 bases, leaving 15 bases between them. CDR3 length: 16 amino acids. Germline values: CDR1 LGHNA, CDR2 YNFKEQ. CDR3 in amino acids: CASSGRDFSSTDTQYF. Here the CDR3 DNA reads TGTGCCAGCAGCGGACGGGACTTTTCTAGCACAGATACGCAGTATTTT.

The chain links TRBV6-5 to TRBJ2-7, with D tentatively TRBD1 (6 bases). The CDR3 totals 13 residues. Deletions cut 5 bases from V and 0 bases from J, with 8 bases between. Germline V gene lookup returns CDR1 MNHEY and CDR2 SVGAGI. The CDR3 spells CASSPTGSYEQYF. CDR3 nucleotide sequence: TGTGCCAGCAGTCCGACAGGCTCCTACGAGCAGTACTTC.

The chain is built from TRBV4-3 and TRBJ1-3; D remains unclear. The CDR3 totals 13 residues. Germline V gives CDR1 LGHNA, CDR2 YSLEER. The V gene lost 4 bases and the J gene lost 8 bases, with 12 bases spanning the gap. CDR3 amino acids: CASSLDNRDTIYF. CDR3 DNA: TGCGCCAGCAGCCTGGATAATCGGGACACCATATATTTT.

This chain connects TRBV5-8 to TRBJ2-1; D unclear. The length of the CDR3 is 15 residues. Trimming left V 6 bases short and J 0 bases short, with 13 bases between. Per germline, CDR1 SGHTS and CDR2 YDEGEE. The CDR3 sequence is CASITARSSYNEQFF. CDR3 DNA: TGTGCCAGCATCACCGCCAGGAGCTCCTACAATGAGCAGTTCTTC. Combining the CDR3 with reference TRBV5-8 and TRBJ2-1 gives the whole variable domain EAGVTQSPTHLIKTRGQQATLRCSPISGHTSVYWYQQALGLGLQFLLWYDEGEERNRGNFPPRFSGRQFPNYSSELNVNALELEDSALYLCASITARSSYNEQFFGPGTRLTVL.

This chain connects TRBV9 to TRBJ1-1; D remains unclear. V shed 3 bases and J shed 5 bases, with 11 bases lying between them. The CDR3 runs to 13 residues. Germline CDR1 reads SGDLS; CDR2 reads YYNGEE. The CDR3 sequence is CASSAAESTEAFF. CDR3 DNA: TGTGCCAGCAGCGCCGCTGAGAGTACTGAAGCTTTCTTT.

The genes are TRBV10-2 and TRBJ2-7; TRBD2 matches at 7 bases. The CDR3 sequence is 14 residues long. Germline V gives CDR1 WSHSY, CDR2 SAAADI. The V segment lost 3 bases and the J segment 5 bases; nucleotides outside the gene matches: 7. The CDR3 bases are TGCGCCAGCAGTGAATCGGGGGGTGGGGACGAGCAGTACTTC. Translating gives CASSESGGGDEQYF.

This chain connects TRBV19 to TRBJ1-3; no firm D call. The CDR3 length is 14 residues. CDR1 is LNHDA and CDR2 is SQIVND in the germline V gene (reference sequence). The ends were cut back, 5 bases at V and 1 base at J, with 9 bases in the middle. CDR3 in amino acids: CASSLPDSGNTIYF. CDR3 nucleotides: TGTGCCAGTAGTCTACCGGATTCTGGAAACACCATATATTTT.

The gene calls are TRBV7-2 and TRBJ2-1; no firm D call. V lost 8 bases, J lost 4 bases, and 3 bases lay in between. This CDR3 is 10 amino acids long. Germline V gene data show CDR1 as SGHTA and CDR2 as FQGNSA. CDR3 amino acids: CASGYNEQFF. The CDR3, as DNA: TGTGCCAGCGGGTACAATGAGCAGTTCTTC. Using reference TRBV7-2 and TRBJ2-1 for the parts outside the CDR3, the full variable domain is GAGVSQSPSNKVTEKGKDVELRCDPISGHTALYWYRQSLGQGLEFLIYFQGNSAPDKSGLPSDRFSAERTGGSVSTLTIQRTQQEDSAVYLCASGYNEQFFGPGTRLTVL.